One and the same sample provided the 8 T cell receptor beta chains below, sequenced in a study of brain T cells in children with intractable seizures. The time point denotes: blood from clinic visit 5 months post-surgery; TSC patient then seizure free. Sequenced by immunoSEQ multiplex PCR; TCRdb stores in-frame clones only, minus some. Among hundreds of thousands of clones listed, more than 85% were seen once. Sequencing used peripheral blood, obtained less than 6 months after surgery. The receptor source for this set is a boy younger than two with tuberous sclerosis and intractable seizures.

The rearrangement uses TRBV2 and TRBJ2-7; 8 nucleotides agree with TRBD1. With 4 bases clipped from V and 2 bases from J, the junction kept 4 bases outside the gene matches. The CDR3 contains 14 residues. Per the germline V gene, CDR1 is SNHLY and CDR2 is FYNNEI. The CDR3 sequence is CASSGGQAPYEQYF. CDR3 nucleotide sequence: TGTGCCAGCAGTGGGGGACAGGCGCCCTACGAGCAGTACTTC. Together with reference TRBV2 and TRBJ2-7, the CDR3 gives the full variable domain: EPEVTQTPSHQVTQMGQEVILRCVPISNHLYFYWYRQILGQKVEFLVSFYNNEISEKSEIFDDQFSVERPDGSNFTLKIRSTKLEDSAMYFCASSGGQAPYEQYFGPGTRLTVT.

The chain links TRBV5-6 to TRBJ2-2; 7 bases fit TRBD2. V shed 1 base and J 6 bases; nucleotides not matched to a gene: 9. The CDR3 has 16 amino acids. Looked up from germline, CDR1 is SGHDT and CDR2 is YYEEEE. The CDR3 loop is CASSLWALAAPGELFF. The DNA of the CDR3 is TGTGCCAGCAGCTTGTGGGCCCTAGCGGCCCCCGGGGAGCTGTTTTTT.

The V call is TRBV29-1, the J call TRBJ2-3; a possible D gene is TRBD2 (6 bases). The CDR3 runs to 16 residues. From germline, CDR1 is SQVTM and CDR2 ANQGSEA. The V gene lost 0 bases and the J gene lost 6 bases, with 19 bases spanning the gap. The CDR3 here is CSVEEIGSLAIDTQYF. The CDR3, as DNA: TGCAGCGTTGAAGAAATTGGGAGTCTAGCGATTGATACGCAGTATTTT.

V gene TRBV3-1 (or the pseudogene TRBV3-2) combines with J gene TRBJ2-7; 7 nucleotides line up with TRBD1. This CDR3 comprises 15 residues. Germline V gene lookup returns CDR1 LGHDT and CDR2 YNNKEL (reference sequence). The trim removed 4 bases at V and 4 bases at J, leaving 10 bases unmatched. CDR3 residues: CASSPPGQNLYEQYF. DNA of the CDR3: TGTGCCAGCAGCCCTCCGGGACAGAACCTTTACGAGCAGTACTTC.

For this clone: This specimen includes other DNA sequences encoding the same CDR3. CDR3 in DNA: TGTGCCAGCAGCGTAGCTGACTCTGGAAACACCATATATTTT. Translating gives CASSVADSGNTIYF. The rearrangement links TRBV9 to TRBJ1-3; no clear D gene. The germline CDR1 and CDR2 sequences are SGDLS and YYNGEE. V lost 0 bases and J lost 0, with 4 bases in between. The CDR3 has 14 amino acids. Full variable domain (missing parts from reference TRBV9 and TRBJ1-3): DSGVTQTPKHLITATGQRVTLRCSPRSGDLSVYWYQQSLDQGLQFLIQYYNGEERAKGNILERFSAQQFPDLHSELNLSSLELGDSALYFCASSVADSGNTIYFGEGSWLTVV.

The chain joins TRBV7-9 to TRBJ1-6; the D is unclear. V lost 7 bases to trimming and J lost 6 bases, with 13 bases between them. CDR3 length: 14 residues. Germline V gene data show CDR1 as SEHNR and CDR2 as FQNEAQ (reference sequence). The CDR3 DNA follows: TGTGCCAGCACCTTTCGGGGAGCTAATTCACCCCTCCACTTT. Translating it yields CASTFRGANSPLHF.

V and J are TRBV6-5 and TRBJ2-1; TRBD2 matches 9 bases. The CDR3 has 14 amino acids. Per germline, CDR1 MNHEY and CDR2 SVGAGI. J lost 4 bases, V lost 5 bases, and 3 bases had no gene match. This CDR3 reads CASSLAGRYNEQFF. Here the CDR3 DNA reads TGTGCCAGCAGTCTAGCGGGGAGATACAATGAGCAGTTCTTC.

This chain joins TRBV19 and TRBJ2-7, with 7 bases aligning to TRBD2. Losses at the gene ends were 5 bases for V and 6 bases for J; bases not matched to a gene: 7. The CDR3 runs 13 residues. From germline, CDR1 is LNHDA and CDR2 SQIVND (reference sequence). CDR3 region: CASSSTSTSEQYF. The DNA of the CDR3 is TGTGCCAGTAGTTCGACTAGCACCTCCGAGCAGTACTTC.